The 26 T cell receptor beta chains reported below all come from one sample, sequenced in a study of T cells in Graves' hyperthyroidism and ophthalmopathy. There were TCR beta CDR3 regions amplified from RNA transcripts. A set of HTBI primers served as the primers for a first-round RT-PCR of the TCR CDR3. Via MiXCR, TCRdb re-called the multiplex PCR reads, giving one row per CDR3 protein. The sample records 800,000 or so distinct CDR3 sequences, roughly 40% being singletons. Material: blood. These receptors were obtained from a man younger than 35 with Graves' hyperthyroidism.

This clonotype has ten or more counts. This chain uses TRBV7-6 with TRBJ2-5; 9 bases are shared with TRBD1. CDR1 is SGHVS and CDR2 is FNYEAQ in the germline V gene. The CDR3 is made up of 13 amino acids. V gave up 2 bases and J gave up 7 bases; unmatched junction bases: 2. CDR3 sequence (DNA): TGTGCCAGCAGCTTAAACAGGGGGCGGACCCAGTACTTC. The encoded protein is CASSLNRGRTQYF.

This clonotype was seen at least ten times. This chain links TRBV29-1 with TRBJ2-7; maybe TRBD1 (6 bases). The CDR3 sequence is 13 residues long. Germline-derived CDR1 and CDR2 are SQVTM and ANQGSEA. V lost 5 bases to trimming and J lost 1 base, with 12 bases between them. CDR3 protein: CSVTSGTSYEQYF. Here the CDR3 DNA reads TGCAGCGTTACCTCCGGGACATCCTACGAGCAGTACTTC.

This clonotype appeared many times. This chain uses TRBV29-1 with TRBJ1-2; 11 nucleotides line up with TRBD1. V was pared by 6 bases and J by 5 bases, with 8 bases of the junction left unmatched. Germline V lookup: CDR1 SQVTM, CDR2 ANQGSEA. CDR3 length: 14 amino acids. CDR3 in amino acids: CSVHSGTGGYGYTF. The DNA of the CDR3 is TGCAGCGTGCATTCCGGGACAGGGGGGTATGGCTACACCTTC.

In its sample, this clonotype was seen many times. The chain joins TRBV10-3 to TRBJ1-2; 7 bases are shared with TRBD1. The CDR3 extends over 15 amino acids. The junction had 9 bases not matched to a gene; V was cut back by 0 bases and J by 8 bases. CDR1 and CDR2 (germline): ENHRY, SYGVKD. DNA of the CDR3: TGTGCCATCAGTGAGTCCCCCCGACAGGGTGGAGGCTACACCTTC. This encodes CAISESPRQGGGYTF.

This clonotype was seen repeatedly, ten times or more. The chain carries TRBV15 and TRBJ2-5; TRBD1 aligns across 12 bases. J lost 4 bases, V lost 5 bases, and 11 bases had no gene match. The CDR3 sequence is 17 residues long. The germline CDR1 and CDR2 sequences are LNHNV and YYDKDF (reference sequence). The CDR3 region has the DNA TGTGCCACCAGCCGGAGAACCGGGACAGGGGGCCGAGAGACCCAGTACTTC. Protein sequence: CATSRRTGTGGRETQYF.

This clonotype appeared many times. This chain uses TRBV7-8 with TRBJ2-5; D is undetermined. Trimming removed 4 bases from V and 3 bases from J, with 12 bases in between. The CDR3 contains 14 residues. CDR1 is SGHVS, CDR2 FQNEAQ, per germline. The CDR3 is CASSSGPLKETQYF. As DNA, the CDR3 is TGTGCCAGCAGCTCTGGACCGCTCAAAGAGACCCAGTACTTC.

This clonotype showed up just a few times. The rearrangement links TRBV7-9 to TRBJ2-7, with 7 bases identical to TRBD1. V was pared by 5 bases and J by 4 bases, with 5 bases of the junction left unmatched. The CDR3 loop spans 13 amino acids. CDR1 SEHNR and CDR2 FQNEAQ come from the germline V gene (reference sequence). DNA of the CDR3: TGTGCCAGCAGCGGACAGGAGAGTTACGAGCAGTACTTC. Protein product: CASSGQESYEQYF.

Ten or more counts support this clonotype. The CDR3 loop reads CASSSVAALNTGELFF. The CDR3 nucleotides read TGTGCCAGCAGCTCAGTAGCGGCACTTAACACCGGGGAGCTGTTTTTT. The V gene is TRBV7-3, the J gene TRBJ2-2, with D possibly being TRBD2 (6 bases). The CDR3 runs to 16 residues. Germline V gene data show CDR1 as SGHTA and CDR2 as FQGTGA. Trimming took off 4 bases at V and 2 bases at J, with 14 bases between the two ends. Looking up the rest from reference TRBV7-3 and TRBJ2-2 gives the full variable domain: GAGVSQTPSNKVTEKGKYVELRCDPISGHTALYWYRQSLGQGPEFLIYFQGTGAADDSGLPNDRFFAVRPEGSVSTLKIQRTERGDSAVYLCASSSVAALNTGELFFGEGSRLTVL.

This clonotype was counted a few times. The gene calls are TRBV7-2 and TRBJ1-1; D is uncertain. Between the trimmed V and J ends, which lost 2 bases and 5 bases, there was a span of 9 bases. Germline lookup yields CDR1 SGHTA and CDR2 FQGNSA. This CDR3 has 13 amino acids. DNA for the CDR3: TGTGCCAGCAGCTTATGGGAGAGGACTGAAGCTTTCTTT. It is translated as CASSLWERTEAFF. Based on the CDR3 plus reference TRBV7-2 and TRBJ1-1, the full variable domain is GAGVSQSPSNKVTEKGKDVELRCDPISGHTALYWYRQSLGQGLEFLIYFQGNSAPDKSGLPSDRFSAERTGGSVSTLTIQRTQQEDSAVYLCASSLWERTEAFFGQGTRLTVV.

A word on this clonotype: A much larger clone lies a single base off, so this may be a read error. This chain uses TRBV24-1 with TRBJ1-1; D possibly corresponds to TRBD1 (6 bases). CDR1 and CDR2 (germline): KGHDR, SFDVKD. This CDR3 comprises 14 residues. The CDR3, as DNA: TGTGCCATCAGTGATTTGGCAGGGGACACTGAAGCTTTCTTT. This encodes CAISDLAGDTEAFF.

This clonotype occurred many times. This chain joins TRBV9 and TRBJ1-1; D not resolved. Germline CDR1 SGDLS, CDR2 YYNGEE. Trimming pared 0 bases from V and 4 bases from J, leaving 13 bases between. This CDR3 spans 15 amino acids. CDR3 loop: CASSVDHGKATEAFF. CDR3 bases: TGTGCCAGCAGCGTAGATCATGGGAAGGCCACTGAAGCTTTCTTT. Using reference TRBV9 and TRBJ1-1 for the parts outside the CDR3, the full variable domain is DSGVTQTPKHLITATGQRVTLRCSPRSGDLSVYWYQQSLDQGLQFLIQYYNGEERAKGNILERFSAQQFPDLHSELNLSSLELGDSALYFCASSVDHGKATEAFFGQGTRLTVV.

In this sample, this clonotype turned up a few times. The chain has TRBV12-3 or TRBV12-4 and TRBJ1-3, with D perhaps matching TRBD1 (6 bases). This CDR3 region has 13 residues. V dropped 8 bases and J dropped 2 bases, with 10 bases sitting between them. CDR3 DNA: TGTGCCAGCTGTGGGGGGCCTGGAAACACCATATATTTT. Translating it yields CASCGGPGNTIYF.

A single count supports this clonotype. This sequence joins TRBV13 and TRBJ2-7, with TRBD1 matching 9 bases. The CDR3 spans 15 residues. Germline V gene lookup returns CDR1 PRHDT and CDR2 FYEKMQ (reference sequence). Unmatched junction bases numbered 9, after V lost 3 bases and J lost 6 bases. In DNA form, the CDR3 reads TGTGCCAGCAGCTTTTCTGCGGGACAGGGCGTCGAGCAGTACTTC. This gives the protein CASSFSAGQGVEQYF.

This clonotype has only a few counts. The chain recombines TRBV12-3 or TRBV12-4 with TRBJ1-1; 11 nucleotides match TRBD1. CDR3 length equals 14 residues. The ends lost 8 bases at V and 6 bases at J; junction bases unmatched: 8. CDR3 DNA: TGTGCCAGCTCTCGGACAGGGGGCAGCCCTGAAGCTTTCTTT. It specifies CASSRTGGSPEAFF.

The table lists this clonotype with a few counts. The chain couples TRBV7-2 to TRBJ2-7, with 10 positions matching TRBD1. With 4 bases clipped from V and 5 bases from J, the junction kept 5 bases outside the gene matches. The CDR3 runs to 14 residues. Germline V gene data show CDR1 as SGHTA and CDR2 as FQGNSA. CDR3 DNA sequence: TGTGCCAGCAGCTCCCCGGGACAGGGGAACGAGCAGTACTTC. Its translation: CASSSPGQGNEQYF.

Of note for this clonotype: A much more abundant neighbour one base away suggests this may be a read error. The chain employs TRBV29-1 and TRBJ2-5; D uncertain. The CDR3 is 14 residues long. The V end lost 4 bases, the J end lost 0 bases, and 12 bases lay between the germline ends. Germline values: CDR1 SQVTM, CDR2 ANQGSEA. CDR3 DNA sequence: TGCAGCGTTGTCGGGCCATATTACCAAGAGACCCAGTACTTC. This gives the protein CSVVGPYYQETQYF.

V and J are TRBV19 and TRBJ1-1; possible D gene TRBD1, 5 bases. V lost 0 bases to trimming and J lost 5 bases, with 7 bases between them. This CDR3 is 13 amino acids long. Per the germline V gene, CDR1 is LNHDA and CDR2 is SQIVND (reference sequence). This CDR3 reads CASSIEAGTEAFF. CDR3 nucleotides: TGTGCCAGTAGTATAGAAGCAGGGACTGAAGCTTTCTTT.

This clonotype was detected ten times or more. One end of the junction fails to match germline, which may point to a read error. The chain recombines TRBV5-1 with TRBJ1-2; unclear D gene. Per the germline V gene, CDR1 is SGHRS and CDR2 is YFSETQ. The CDR3 contains 13 residues. In DNA form, the CDR3 reads TGTGCCAGCAGCTCTGACACCCCCTATGGCTACACCTTC. Amino acid sequence: CASSSDTPYGYTF.

This clonotype was seen a handful of times. The V and J genes are TRBV7-6 and TRBJ2-7, with TRBD1 matching 7 bases. The CDR3 runs 15 residues. Per the germline V gene, CDR1 is SGHVS and CDR2 is FNYEAQ. Losses at the gene ends were 6 bases for V and 0 bases for J; bases not matched to a gene: 8. The CDR3 here is CASRRGQGSSYEQYF. CDR3 nucleotide sequence: TGTGCCAGCAGGAGGGGGCAGGGGAGCTCCTACGAGCAGTACTTC.

There are a few counts of this clonotype. The chain carries TRBV7-3 and TRBJ2-5, with 7 positions matching TRBD1. J lost 1 base, V lost 0 bases, and 11 bases had no gene match. CDR3 length: 18 residues. Per germline, CDR1 SGHTA and CDR2 FQGTGA. CDR3: CASSLTGPGTAFQETQYF. In DNA, the CDR3 is TGTGCCAGCAGCTTAACGGGACCCGGGACAGCCTTCCAAGAGACCCAGTACTTC. Full variable domain (rest looked up from reference TRBV7-3 and TRBJ2-5): GAGVSQTPSNKVTEKGKYVELRCDPISGHTALYWYRQSLGQGPEFLIYFQGTGAADDSGLPNDRFFAVRPEGSVSTLKIQRTERGDSAVYLCASSLTGPGTAFQETQYFGPGTRLLVL.

This clonotype was seen a few times. The chain uses TRBV5-1 and TRBJ2-5; D may be TRBD2 (6 bases). CDR1 is SGHRS and CDR2 is YFSETQ in the germline V gene. V was trimmed by 3 bases and J by 0 bases, leaving 9 bases between them. The CDR3 is 14 amino acids. The CDR3 DNA is TGCGCCAGCAGCTCCGTAGCGGACCAAGAGACCCAGTACTTC. It codes for CASSSVADQETQYF.

This clonotype has ten or more counts. V gene TRBV9 combines with J gene TRBJ2-6, with a weak D call TRBD2 (6 bases). The V gene's germline CDR1 is SGDLS and CDR2 YYNGEE. CDR3 length: 17 residues. Trimming left V 4 bases short and J 0 bases short, with 14 bases between. CDR3 DNA sequence: TGTGCCAGCAGCCCCCGGGGGAGAAACTCTGGGGCCAACGTCCTGACTTTC. The encoded protein is CASSPRGRNSGANVLTF.

This clonotype was recorded once. The CDR3 sequence is CASSSESPGATNTGELFF. DNA for the CDR3: TGTGCCAGCAGCTCCGAAAGTCCGGGAGCCACGAACACCGGGGAGCTGTTTTTT. This rearrangement joins TRBV7-9 to TRBJ2-2, with D maybe TRBD2 (6 bases). Trimming removed 4 bases at V and 0 bases at J, with 18 bases between. The germline gives CDR1 SEHNR, CDR2 FQNEAQ (reference sequence). CDR3 length: 18 amino acids.

This clonotype was picked up a small number of times. V gene TRBV6-5 combines with J gene TRBJ2-5; D may be TRBD1 or TRBD2 (5 bases each). V lost 8 bases, J lost 2 bases, and 9 bases lay in between. Germline V CDR1 and CDR2: MNHEY, SVGAGI. The CDR3 covers 12 residues. The CDR3 coding sequence is TGTGCCAGCGGGACGGCTCAAGAGACCCAGTACTTC. The encoded protein is CASGTAQETQYF.

The chain combines TRBV7-4 with TRBJ2-5; possibly TRBD1 for D (5 bases). The germline V gene encodes CDR1 SGHVT and CDR2 SQSDAQ. Trimming left V 10 bases short and J 1 base short, with 19 bases between. The CDR3 loop spans 15 amino acids. The CDR3 loop reads CAISYSTAFQETQYF. The CDR3 DNA follows: TGTGCCATCAGTTACTCGACAGCGTTCCAAGAGACCCAGTACTTC.

The J gene is TRBJ1-5, the V gene TRBV20-1; TRBD1 matches 8 bases. Germline lookup yields CDR1 DFQATT and CDR2 SNEGSKA (reference sequence). Germline trimming cut 8 bases from V and 5 bases from J; bases unmatched to any gene: 8. The CDR3 totals 13 residues. The CDR3 spells CSLVGQGYQPQHF. In nucleotides, the CDR3 is TGCAGTTTAGTCGGACAGGGTTATCAGCCCCAGCATTTT.